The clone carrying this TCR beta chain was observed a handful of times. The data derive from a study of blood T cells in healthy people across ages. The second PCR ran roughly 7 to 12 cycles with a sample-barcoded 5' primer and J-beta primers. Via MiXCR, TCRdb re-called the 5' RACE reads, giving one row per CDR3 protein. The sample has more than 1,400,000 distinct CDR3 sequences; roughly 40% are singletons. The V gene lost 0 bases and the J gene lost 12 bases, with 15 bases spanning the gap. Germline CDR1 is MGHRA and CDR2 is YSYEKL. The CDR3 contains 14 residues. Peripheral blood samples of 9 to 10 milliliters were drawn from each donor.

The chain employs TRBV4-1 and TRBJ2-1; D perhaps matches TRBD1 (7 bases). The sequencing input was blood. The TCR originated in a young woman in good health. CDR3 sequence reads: CASSQDSQGGRQFF. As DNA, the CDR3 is TGCGCCAGCAGCCAAGATAGTCAGGGGGGCAGGCAGTTCTTC.